The 8 T cell receptor beta chains presented below share a single source sample, sequenced in a study of shared clonotypes between healthy human individuals. TCRdb's copy holds only in-frame clones and misses some; the assay was immunoSEQ multiplex PCR. The data contain 2,500,000 or so clones, 85% to 95% of them singletons. Sequencing was done on a sample of naive CD4+ T cells sorted from blood. Described subset: CD45RA+ positively selected. The receptors shown here come from a man between 18 and 35 years old in good health.

This rearrangement joins TRBV6-5 to TRBJ2-5; 12 positions agree with TRBD1. This CDR3 is 16 amino acids long. V shed 4 bases, J shed 4 bases, and the junction held 7 bases outside the gene matches. CDR1 and CDR2 from the germline V gene are MNHEY and SVGAGI. The CDR3 nucleotides are TGTGCCAGCAGTTCCCCTAGGGGACAGGGGGCAGAGACCCAGTACTTC. Translated, it gives CASSSPRGQGAETQYF.

This sequence joins TRBV7-3 and TRBJ2-1; 8 positions match TRBD2. CDR3 size: 15 residues. Unmatched junction bases numbered 11, after V lost 4 bases and J lost 9 bases. Germline CDR1 SGHTA, CDR2 FQGTGA. The CDR3 DNA reads TGTGCCAGCAGCTCTAGTCGGGGGGGCCTTTTTGAGCAGTTCTTC. This sequence encodes CASSSSRGGLFEQFF.

The chain has TRBV12-5 and TRBJ2-1; tentatively, D is TRBD2 (5 bases). The length of the CDR3 is 15 residues. The ends were cut back, 1 base at V and 0 bases at J, with 7 bases in the middle. Germline V gene lookup returns CDR1 LGHNT and CDR2 FRNRAP. CDR3 sequence (DNA): TGTGCTAGTGGTTTGGAGACTATCTCCTACAATGAGCAGTTCTTC. It specifies CASGLETISYNEQFF. Full variable domain (remainder filled in from reference TRBV12-5 and TRBJ2-1): DARVTQTPRHKVTEMGQEVTMRCQPILGHNTVFWYRQTMMQGLELLAYFRNRAPLDDSGMPKDRFSAEMPDATLATLKIQPSEPRDSAVYFCASGLETISYNEQFFGPGTRLTVL.

This chain connects TRBV5-4 to TRBJ2-3; 8 bases map to TRBD2. Per the germline V gene, CDR1 is SGHNT and CDR2 is YYREEE (reference sequence). CDR3 length: 16 amino acids. The V gene end was trimmed by 5 bases and the J gene end by 3 bases; junction bases not matched to a gene: 11. The CDR3 bases are TGTGCCAGCAGTTCCGGACTAGCCCGATGGACAGATACGCAGTATTTT. Translated, it gives CASSSGLARWTDTQYF.

This clone occurred once. The V call is TRBV28, the J call TRBJ1-5; 12 bases map to TRBD1. V dropped 5 bases and J dropped 9; count of bases not matched to a gene: 11. Germline V gene data show CDR1 as MDHEN and CDR2 as SYDVKM. CDR3 length: 16 residues. The CDR3, as DNA: TGTGCCAGCAGTGCCAGGGACAGGGGGCTAATGGTGCCCCAGCATTTT. It encodes CASSARDRGLMVPQHF.

V and J are TRBV5-8 and TRBJ2-3; D may be TRBD2 (6 bases). Germline CDR1 reads SGHTS; CDR2 reads YDEGEE. CDR3 size: 15 residues. With 8 bases removed from V and 4 bases from J, the gap between germline ends came to 20 bases. DNA of the CDR3: TGTGCCAGAAGACTAGTGCACGTCAATCCAGATACGCAGTATTTT. Its protein product is CARRLVHVNPDTQYF. Using reference TRBV5-8 and TRBJ2-3 for the parts outside the CDR3, the full variable domain is EAGVTQSPTHLIKTRGQQATLRCSPISGHTSVYWYQQALGLGLQFLLWYDEGEERNRGNFPPRFSGRQFPNYSSELNVNALELEDSALYLCARRLVHVNPDTQYFGPGTRLTVL.

The rearrangement uses TRBV6-6 and TRBJ2-7, with a weak D call TRBD2 (5 bases). The CDR3 runs 14 residues. CDR1 and CDR2 (germline): MNHNY, SVGAGI (reference sequence). V was cut by 0 bases and J by 3 bases, with 9 bases left in between. CDR3 sequence: CASSYSEGLYEQYF. The CDR3 nucleotides read TGTGCCAGCAGTTACTCAGAGGGTCTCTACGAGCAGTACTTC.

The rearrangement joins TRBV29-1 to TRBJ2-7, with a weak D call TRBD2 (7 bases). Trimming pared 6 bases from V and 6 bases from J, leaving 18 bases between. The CDR3 is 13 residues long. From germline, CDR1 is SQVTM and CDR2 ANQGSEA. DNA of the CDR3: TGCAGCGTGGAGGGGAGGGGGGCGTCCGAGCAGTACTTC. It translates to CSVEGRGASEQYF.